The next 10 T cell receptor beta chains were all read from a single sample in a study of blood T cell repertoires in COVID-19. Measured with immunoSEQ multiplex PCR; TCRdb has only the in-frame clones, and not every one. The sample includes some 150,000 clones, about 85% of them seen just once. Sequenced sample: peripheral blood. The receptors stem from a human donor with acute or convalescent COVID-19. The donor label of this sample is uncertain.

V and J are TRBV4-2 and TRBJ2-5, with TRBD2 matching 10 bases. CDR1 and CDR2 (germline): LGHNA, YNFKEQ. This CDR3 comprises 16 residues. The ends lost 1 base at V and 4 bases at J; junction bases unmatched: 6. The CDR3 DNA is TGTGCCAGCAGCCAAGTTGCCGAGCGGGGGGGAGAGACCCAGTACTTC. Translation gives CASSQVAERGGETQYF.

This rearrangement joins TRBV12-1 to TRBJ1-5. TRBV12-1 is tagged as a pseudogene. The CDR3 covers 15 residues. CDR3 amino acids: CASSFAGGGNQPQHF. The CDR3 DNA follows: TGTGCCAGCAGCTTTGCAGGCGGTGGCAATCAGCCCCAGCATTTT.

The chain employs TRBV27 and TRBJ2-2; TRBD2 agrees at 13 bases. The CDR3 has 16 residues. The germline V gene has CDR1 MNHEY and CDR2 SMNVEV (reference sequence). Germline trimming cut 5 bases from V and 4 bases from J; bases unmatched to any gene: 4. The CDR3 DNA reads TGTGCCAGCAGTGCCGGACTAGCGGGAGCCACCGGGGAGCTGTTTTTT. Translation gives CASSAGLAGATGELFF.

The rearrangement links TRBV18 to TRBJ1-1, with D perhaps matching TRBD1 (6 bases). CDR1 is KGHSH and CDR2 is LQKENI in the germline V gene. The CDR3 runs to 14 residues. Trimming shortened V by 2 bases and J by 4 bases, and 11 bases separated the two germline ends. The CDR3 coding sequence is TGTGCCAGCTCACCAACTAAAGGGGGCACTGAAGCTTTCTTT. This encodes CASSPTKGGTEAFF. Together with reference TRBV18 and TRBJ1-1, the CDR3 gives the full variable domain: NAGVMQNPRHLVRRRGQEARLRCSPMKGHSHVYWYRQLPEEGLKFMVYLQKENIIDESGMPKERFSAEFPKEGPSILRIQQVVRGDSAAYFCASSPTKGGTEAFFGQGTRLTVV.

The chain combines TRBV5-1 with TRBJ1-1, with D possibly matching TRBD1 (6 bases). With 3 bases removed from V and 1 base from J, the gap between germline ends came to 10 bases. The CDR3 covers 14 residues. Germline V lookup: CDR1 SGHRS, CDR2 YFSETQ. The CDR3 here is CASSSAQGNTEAFF. CDR3 nucleotides: TGCGCCAGCAGCTCGGCACAGGGGAACACTGAAGCTTTCTTT.

The genes are TRBV7-2 and TRBJ2-1, with 14 nucleotides matching TRBD2. The CDR3 loop spans 17 amino acids. Germline CDR1 is SGHTA and CDR2 is FQGNSA. V shed 6 bases, J shed 8 bases, and the junction held 12 bases outside the gene matches. DNA of the CDR3: TGTGCCAGCAGAACTAATCCGGGACTAGCGGGAGAAGATGAGCAGTTCTTC. Protein product: CASRTNPGLAGEDEQFF.

The CDR3 reads CASSLYGSEHGYTF. CDR3 nucleotides: TGTGCCAGCAGCTTATACGGTTCGGAGCATGGCTACACCTTC. V is TRBV7-2 and J is TRBJ1-2; D remains ambiguous. V lost 2 bases, J lost 6 bases, and 13 bases lay in between. The germline CDR1 and CDR2 sequences are SGHTA and FQGNSA. The CDR3 contains 14 residues.

This clone was detected only a few times. The rearrangement joins TRBV12-2 to TRBJ2-1; the DNA was not compared with TRBD2, the D call given in the table. TRBV12-2 is an annotated pseudogene. The CDR3 extends over 18 amino acids. The CDR3 DNA follows: TGTGCAAGTCGCTTATGGGGATTTGGGGGGGGACGCTACAATGAGCAGTTCTTC. Translated: CASRLWGFGGGRYNEQFF.

In its sample, this clone was seen a few times. The chain carries TRBV12-2 and TRBJ1-3; TRBD1, the table's D call, lacks a check against the DNA. TRBV12-2 is noted as a pseudogene. This CDR3 has 15 amino acids. CDR3 coding DNA: TGTGCAAGTCGCTTAGCCACGGACAGGGGAAACACCATATATTTT. Translation gives CASRLATDRGNTIYF.

The chain links TRBV6-5 to TRBJ2-3; D is unclear. The germline V gene encodes CDR1 MNHEY and CDR2 SVGAGI. V was clipped by 8 bases and J by 2 bases, with 14 bases between them. The CDR3 runs to 14 residues. The CDR3 DNA reads as TGTGCCAGCCAGGCGCTTCTAAACACAGATACGCAGTATTTT. Protein product: CASQALLNTDTQYF.